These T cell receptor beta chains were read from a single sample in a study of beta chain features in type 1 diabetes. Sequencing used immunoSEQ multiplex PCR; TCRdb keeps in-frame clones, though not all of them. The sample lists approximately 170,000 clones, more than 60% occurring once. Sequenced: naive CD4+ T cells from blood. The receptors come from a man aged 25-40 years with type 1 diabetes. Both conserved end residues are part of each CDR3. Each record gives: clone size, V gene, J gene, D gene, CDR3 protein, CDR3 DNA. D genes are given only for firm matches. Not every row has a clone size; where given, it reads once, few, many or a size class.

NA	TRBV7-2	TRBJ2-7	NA	CASSLFSSPVGYEQYF	TGTGCCAGCAGCTTATTTAGTAGCCCAGTGGGCTACGAGCAGTACTTC
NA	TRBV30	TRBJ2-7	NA	CAWRDSGTAVREQYF	TGTGCCTGGAGGGATTCCGGGACGGCGGTTCGGGAGCAGTACTTC
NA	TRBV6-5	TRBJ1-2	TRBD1	CASSYTGTANYGYTF	TGTGCCAGCAGTTACACCGGGACAGCTAACTATGGCTACACCTTC
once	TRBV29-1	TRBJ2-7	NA	CSVFTPYEQYF	TGCAGCGTGTTTACCCCCTACGAGCAGTACTTC
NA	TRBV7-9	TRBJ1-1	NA	CASSTLQGKNTEAFF	TGTGCCAGCAGCACATTACAGGGAAAGAACACTGAAGCTTTCTTT
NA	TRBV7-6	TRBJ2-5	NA	CASSPFGQETQYF	TGTGCCAGCAGCCCCTTCGGGCAAGAGACCCAGTACTTC
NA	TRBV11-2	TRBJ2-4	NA	CASSLGRGDKNIQYF	TGTGCCAGCAGCTTAGGGCGGGGCGACAAAAACATTCAGTACTTC
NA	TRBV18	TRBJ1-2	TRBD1	CASSPPDRVYGYTF	TGTGCCAGCTCACCACCTGACAGGGTCTATGGCTACACCTTC
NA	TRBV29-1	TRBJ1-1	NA	CSVRGQQNTEAFF	TGCAGCGTACGGGGGCAGCAGAACACTGAAGCTTTCTTT
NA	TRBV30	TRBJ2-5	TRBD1	CAWSVLGQGLETQYF	TGTGCCTGGAGTGTACTAGGACAGGGGCTGGAGACCCAGTACTTC
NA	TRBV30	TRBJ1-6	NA	CAFLKGTVKEPLHF	TGTGCCTTCCTAAAGGGGACGGTTAAGGAACCCCTCCACTTT
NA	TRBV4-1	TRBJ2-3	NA	CASSLVGIGTDTQYF	TGCGCCAGCAGCCTGGTTGGCATAGGCACAGATACGCAGTATTTT
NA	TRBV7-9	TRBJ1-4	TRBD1	CASSSSGTVNEKLFF	TGTGCCAGCAGCTCCTCCGGGACAGTTAATGAAAAACTGTTTTTT
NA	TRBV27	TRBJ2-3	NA	CASSSEPYLLTDTQYF	TGTGCCAGCAGCAGCGAGCCATACCTACTCACAGATACGCAGTATTTT
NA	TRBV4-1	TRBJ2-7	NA	CASSQERNSYEQYF	TGCGCCAGCAGCCAAGAAAGGAATTCCTACGAGCAGTACTTC
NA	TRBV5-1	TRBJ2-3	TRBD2	CASSLGLGLAISTDTQYF	TGCGCCAGCAGCCTTGGGCTAGGACTAGCAATTAGCACAGATACGCAGTATTTT